The 25 T cell receptor beta chains presented below share a single source sample, sequenced in a study of monozygotic twins with inflammatory bowel disease. TCRdb derives one entry per CDR3 protein from the 5' RACE reads, leaving out DNA. This sample's table has some 89,000 distinct CDR3 sequences. Sequenced sample: blood. All receptors come from a human donor with ulcerative colitis or Crohn's disease, or a healthy co-twin of an affected twin (not recorded which).

J is TRBJ1-2 and V is TRBV12-3 or TRBV12-4. This CDR3 comprises 12 residues. The CDR3: CASSLEAEGYTF.

J is TRBJ1-2 and V is TRBV12-5; TCRdb's assignment of TRBD1 cannot be checked, as there is no DNA. Germline V gene sequence: CDR1 LGHNT, CDR2 FRNRAP. The CDR3 is 15 amino acids. This chain's CDR3 is CASGAHRDRPYGYTF.

This rearrangement joins TRBV20-1 to TRBJ2-7; the TCRdb D gene call, TRBD2, has no DNA to confirm it. The CDR3 is made up of 15 amino acids. In germline, CDR1 is DFQATT, CDR2 SNEGSKA (reference sequence). This chain's CDR3 is CSALDGTRRSHEQYF.

The rearrangement uses TRBV10-3 and TRBJ1-1. Per the germline V gene, CDR1 is ENHRY and CDR2 is SYGVKD. The length of the CDR3 is 13 residues. The CDR3 loop is CAISLGRGSEAFF.

The V gene is TRBV7-9, the J gene TRBJ1-1; the TRBD1 assignment by TCRdb is unverifiable without DNA. Germline CDR1 reads SEHNR; CDR2 reads FQNEAQ (reference sequence). The CDR3 totals 13 residues. The CDR3 is CASSVEQGTEAFF.

The chain combines TRBV5-4 with TRBJ2-2. The CDR3 is 14 amino acids. Germline V lookup: CDR1 SGHNT, CDR2 YYREEE (reference sequence). The CDR3: CASSLDRDNGELFF.

The chain is built from TRBV5-6 and TRBJ2-1. CDR1 SGHDT and CDR2 YYEEEE come from the germline V gene. The CDR3 is 15 residues long. This chain's CDR3 is CASSLEQAGSNEQFF.

The CDR3 sequence is CASSRDPQIGDIQYF. The chain joins TRBV5-6 to TRBJ2-4; as DNA is missing, the TRBD1 call by TCRdb cannot be tested. Germline CDR1 reads SGHDT; CDR2 reads YYEEEE. The CDR3 sequence is 15 residues long. Complete variable domain (other parts from reference TRBV5-6 and TRBJ2-4): DAGVTQSPTHLIKTRGQQVTLRCSPKSGHDTVSWYQQALGQGPQFIFQYYEEEERQRGNFPDRFSGHQFPNYSSELNVNALLLGDSALYLCASSRDPQIGDIQYFGAGTRLSVL.

J is TRBJ2-3 and V is TRBV20-1; TCRdb picks TRBD1, but there is no DNA to check that call. The CDR3 sequence is 16 residues long. The germline CDR1 and CDR2 sequences are DFQATT and SNEGSKA (reference sequence). CDR3 sequence reads: CSARDLVKGVTDTQYF.

CDR3 sequence reads: CASSLEWVDTEAFF. This chain joins TRBV5-1 and TRBJ1-1. The length of the CDR3 is 14 residues. Looked up from germline, CDR1 is SGHRS and CDR2 is YFSETQ.

The chain joins TRBV5-1 to TRBJ1-4; TCRdb gives TRBD1 as the D gene, but with no DNA this cannot be confirmed. Germline-derived CDR1 and CDR2 are SGHRS and YFSETQ. The CDR3 length is 16 residues. CDR3 sequence: CASSPSPGATNEKLFF.

The chain couples TRBV7-2 to TRBJ1-6. CDR1 SGHTA and CDR2 FQGNSA come from the germline V gene. There are 15 residues in the CDR3. The CDR3 sequence is CASSFLASYNSPLHF.

The chain uses TRBV20-1 and TRBJ2-7; the D call of TRBD1 rests on TCRdb alone, since no DNA is present to check it. The V gene's germline CDR1 is DFQATT and CDR2 SNEGSKA (reference sequence). The CDR3 is 14 amino acids. The CDR3 here is CSASWPDRDYEQYF.

The chain carries TRBV15 and TRBJ2-3; as DNA is missing, the TRBD2 call by TCRdb cannot be tested. The germline V gene has CDR1 LNHNV and CDR2 YYDKDF (reference sequence). The CDR3 totals 14 residues. The CDR3 spells CATSNSGSADTQYF.

The CDR3 loop is CASSERGPPYEQYF. The chain has TRBV10-1 and TRBJ2-7; TCRdb's D call, TRBD1, is unchecked because there is no DNA. The CDR3 length is 14 residues. CDR1 and CDR2 (germline): WNHNN, SYGVQD (reference sequence).

The rearrangement uses TRBV19 and TRBJ2-7. The germline CDR1 and CDR2 sequences are LNHDA and SQIVND (reference sequence). CDR3 size: 15 residues. CDR3 protein: CASSPTQAVSYEQYF.

The chain combines TRBV27 with TRBJ2-6; without DNA, the TCRdb call of TRBD1 cannot be checked. CDR1 is MNHEY, CDR2 SMNVEV, per germline (reference sequence). This CDR3 has 19 amino acids. The CDR3: CASSIRGTALFSGANVLTF.

CDR3 in amino acids: CASSLMDTDTQYF. This chain links TRBV7-3 with TRBJ2-3. Germline CDR1 is SGHTA and CDR2 is FQGTGA. The CDR3 extends over 13 amino acids. Full variable domain (remainder filled in from reference TRBV7-3 and TRBJ2-3): GAGVSQTPSNKVTEKGKYVELRCDPISGHTALYWYRQSLGQGPEFLIYFQGTGAADDSGLPNDRFFAVRPEGSVSTLKIQRTERGDSAVYLCASSLMDTDTQYFGPGTRLTVL.

The CDR3 sequence: CASSSAPGLAGRTDTQYF. V gene TRBV11-1 combines with J gene TRBJ2-3; without DNA, the TCRdb call of TRBD2 cannot be checked. Germline CDR1 SGHAT, CDR2 FQDESV (reference sequence). The CDR3 spans 18 residues.

The chain uses TRBV7-8 and TRBJ2-7; there is no DNA to check the TCRdb D call of TRBD1. The CDR3 has 15 amino acids. Germline lookup yields CDR1 SGHVS and CDR2 FQNEAQ. The CDR3 sequence is CASSLALGQTYEQYF.

The chain carries TRBV12-3 or TRBV12-4 and TRBJ1-2. The CDR3 extends over 13 amino acids. The CDR3 sequence: CASSVGLSYGYTF.

The chain couples TRBV5-1 to TRBJ2-7; TCRdb's D gene call, TRBD1, goes unchecked for lack of DNA. Germline V lookup: CDR1 SGHRS, CDR2 YFSETQ. The CDR3 length is 14 residues. The CDR3 loop reads CASSLAGQGNEQYF.

The V gene is TRBV6-1, the J gene TRBJ2-4; TCRdb's assignment of TRBD1 cannot be checked, as there is no DNA. The CDR3 sequence is 16 residues long. In germline, CDR1 is MNHNS, CDR2 SASEGT. The CDR3 protein is CASSPGWGMTGHIQYF.

V and J are TRBV7-2 and TRBJ1-2. Germline V lookup: CDR1 SGHTA, CDR2 FQGNSA. The CDR3 has 15 amino acids. The CDR3: CASSLGRLGGYGYTF.

The chain recombines TRBV7-8 with TRBJ2-4; TCRdb selects TRBD1, and the lack of DNA leaves this call unchecked. This CDR3 spans 14 amino acids. CDR1 and CDR2 (germline): SGHVS, FQNEAQ. CDR3 protein: CASSLLGATNIQYF.